One and the same sample provided the 7 T cell receptor beta chains below, sequenced in a study of blood T cell repertoires in COVID-19. The assay was immunoSEQ multiplex PCR, and TCRdb's table has in-frame clones only and misses some. Of approximately 150,000 clones in the sample, over 75% were seen once. Sequenced input: PBMCs or T cells enriched from blood (not recorded which). These receptor sequences come from a human donor with acute COVID-19. The donor label of this sample is uncertain.

This chain links TRBV11-2 with TRBJ2-1, with 10 bases that match TRBD2. CDR1 and CDR2 from the germline V gene are SGHAT and FQNNGV. The CDR3 covers 15 residues. J was trimmed by 4 bases and V by 4 bases; bases with no gene match: 4. The chain's CDR3 is CASSSLAGDYNEQFF. Here the CDR3 DNA reads TGTGCCAGCAGCTCGCTAGCGGGAGATTACAATGAGCAGTTCTTC. The full variable domain, its missing parts supplied by reference TRBV11-2 and TRBJ2-1, is EAGVAQSPRYKIIEKRQSVAFWCNPISGHATLYWYQQILGQGPKLLIQFQNNGVVDDSQLPKDRFSAERLKGVDSTLKIQPAKLEDSAVYLCASSSLAGDYNEQFFGPGTRLTVL.

The CDR3 DNA follows: TGTGCCAGCAGTTCCCTTGATGACAGCCAAACGGACAATGAGCAGTTCTTC. This sequence encodes CASSSLDDSQTDNEQFF. The rearrangement uses TRBV5-4 and TRBJ2-1, with D possibly matching TRBD1 (5 bases). There are 17 residues in the CDR3. Deletions cut 5 bases from V and 5 bases from J, with 23 bases between. Germline V CDR1 and CDR2: SGHNT, YYREEE (reference sequence).

This chain uses TRBV7-8 with TRBJ1-2; 7 bases agree with TRBD1. CDR1 and CDR2 (germline): SGHVS, FQNEAQ. J gave up 2 bases and V 1 base, and 4 bases lay outside the gene matches. The CDR3 totals 15 residues. CDR3 loop: CASSLGGQSNYGYTF. DNA of the CDR3: TGTGCCAGCAGCTTAGGGGGACAGTCGAACTATGGCTACACCTTC.

In its sample, this clone was seen a few times. The V call is TRBV9, the J call TRBJ2-3; 12 positions agree with TRBD2. This CDR3 is built from 15 residues. With 3 bases clipped from V and 4 bases from J, the junction kept 3 bases outside the gene matches. Germline V gene sequence: CDR1 SGDLS, CDR2 YYNGEE. CDR3: CASSASGGASDTQYF. CDR3 bases: TGTGCCAGCAGCGCTAGCGGGGGGGCCTCAGATACGCAGTATTTT.

The chain combines TRBV5-6 with TRBJ2-7, with 7 bases fitting TRBD1. The CDR3 runs 12 residues. Per the germline V gene, CDR1 is SGHDT and CDR2 is YYEEEE. V lost 0 bases and J lost 7; bases outside the gene matches: 1. CDR3 sequence reads: CASSLVQGEQYF. The CDR3 DNA reads TGTGCCAGCAGCTTGGTACAGGGGGAGCAGTACTTC.

V and J are TRBV6-5 and TRBJ2-1, with TRBD1 matching over 8 bases. This CDR3 has 15 amino acids. V trimming: 8 bases; J trimming: 0 bases; junction bases outside the gene matches: 6. Looked up from germline, CDR1 is MNHEY and CDR2 is SVGAGI. CDR3 loop: CASSLGQGSYNEQFF. The CDR3 DNA sequence: TGTGCCAGCTCCCTCGGACAGGGCTCCTACAATGAGCAGTTCTTC.

This clone appeared a single time. This chain joins TRBV5-1 and TRBJ2-2, with D uncertain. Deletions cut 2 bases from V and 2 bases from J, with 10 bases between. The CDR3 contains 15 residues. CDR1 SGHRS and CDR2 YFSETQ come from the germline V gene. The CDR3 loop reads CASSFGFSNTGELFF. CDR3 DNA sequence: TGCGCCAGCAGCTTCGGGTTCTCTAACACCGGGGAGCTGTTTTTT. The complete variable domain, with remaining parts taken from reference TRBV5-1 and TRBJ2-2, reads KAGVTQTPRYLIKTRGQQVTLSCSPISGHRSVSWYQQTPGQGLQFLFEYFSETQRNKGNFPGRFSGRQFSNSRSEMNVSTLELGDSALYLCASSFGFSNTGELFFGEGSRLTVL.